This TCR beta chain was identified in a study of blood T cell repertoires in COVID-19. Study details: T cells, B-cell-depleted T cells, or PBMCs supplied cDNA or gDNA.

CDR3 size: 16 residues. The germline V gene has CDR1 SGHDN and CDR2 FVKESK. The V end lost 0 bases, the J end lost 3 bases, and 14 bases lay between the germline ends. TCRdb keeps only in-frame clones here, not all; method: immunoSEQ multiplex PCR. The table includes 100,000 to 120,000 clones, roughly 85% detected once. This clonotype was obtained from a human donor in a cohort sampled during active COVID-19. The specimen was peripheral blood. The chain links TRBV14 to TRBJ1-2; D not resolved. As DNA, the CDR3 is TGTGCCAGCAGCCAAGACGGGTCCGGAACCTACTATGGCTACACCTTC. It yields the protein CASSQDGSGTYYGYTF.